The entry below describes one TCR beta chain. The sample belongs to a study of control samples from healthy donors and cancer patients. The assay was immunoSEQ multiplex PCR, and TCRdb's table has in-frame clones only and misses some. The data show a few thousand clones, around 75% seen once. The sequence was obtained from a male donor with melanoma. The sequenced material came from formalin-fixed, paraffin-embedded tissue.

CDR3 sequence: CASSQLAGGPSTGELFF. The CDR3 coding sequence is TGTGCCAGCAGCCAGCTAGCGGGAGGGCCGAGCACCGGGGAGCTGTTTTTT. V is TRBV4-2 and J is TRBJ2-2, with 12 positions matching TRBD2. Germline values: CDR1 LGHNA, CDR2 YNFKEQ. With V trimmed by 3 bases and J by 4 bases, 6 bases remained unmatched. The length of the CDR3 is 17 residues.